This T cell receptor (beta chain) was documented in a study of Graves' ophthalmopathy and Graves' hyperthyroidism. The length of the CDR3 is 15 residues. V lost 0 bases and J 3 bases, leaving 9 bases between the germline ends. CDR1 is LNHNV, CDR2 YYDKDF, per germline (reference sequence). This clonotype was seen at least ten times. As the template, RNA transcripts were used to amplify TCR beta CDR3 regions. After a first-round RT-PCR with HTBI primers, a second-round multiplex PCR was run. TCRdb re-called the multiplex PCR reads with MiXCR, one entry per CDR3 protein. The data contain about 150,000 distinct CDR3 sequences, over 35% of them singletons. CAS ≥3, NOSPECS ≥4, moderate-to-severe activity and duration under 3 months marked donors with ophthalmopathy.

The V gene is TRBV15, the J gene TRBJ1-3; D might be TRBD1 (6 bases). The clonotype was recovered from a woman in her 40s with Graves' ophthalmopathy. The source material was peripheral blood. CDR3 in DNA: TGTGCCACCAGCAGAGATGACAGGAGTGGAAACACCATATATTTT. Translating it yields CATSRDDRSGNTIYF.